These 27 T cell receptor beta chains share one sample of origin, sequenced in a study of cytomegalovirus exposure and HLA in healthy donors. Primers for the PCR totalled 60 Vbeta and 13 Jbeta. Measured with immunoSEQ multiplex PCR; TCRdb has only the in-frame clones, and not every one. Its listing shows some 44,000 clones. Source material: PBMCs. The receptors derive from a woman in her thirties in good health and CMV-seronegative.

The CDR3 DNA reads as TGTGCCAGTAGTTCCGTCCCGTCTCGTGAGCAGTTCTTC. Translation gives CASSSVPSREQFF. V is TRBV19 and J is TRBJ2-1; no clear D. This CDR3 is 13 amino acids long. CDR1 is LNHDA, CDR2 SQIVND, per germline (reference sequence). The germline V and J ends were trimmed by 5 bases and 9 bases, with 14 bases remaining between them. The full variable domain, its missing parts supplied by reference TRBV19 and TRBJ2-1, is DGGITQSPKYLFRKEGQNVTLSCEQNLNHDAMYWYRQDPGQGLRLIYYSQIVNDFQKGDIAEGYSVSREKKESFPLTVTSAQKNPTAFYLCASSSVPSREQFFGPGTRLTVL.

This chain uses TRBV30 with TRBJ2-1, with TRBD2 identical over 12 bases. The CDR3 totals 17 residues. The J segment lost 9 bases and the V segment lost 1 base, leaving 13 bases of the junction unmatched. Germline CDR1 is GTSNPN and CDR2 is SVGIG (reference sequence). The CDR3 loop is CAWSGQPLAGGPGEQFF. CDR3 DNA sequence: TGTGCCTGGAGTGGACAACCCCTAGCGGGAGGGCCAGGTGAGCAGTTCTTC.

The chain has TRBV30 and TRBJ2-3; D uncertain. Germline loops: CDR1 GTSNPN, CDR2 SVGIG (reference sequence). The CDR3 covers 14 residues. V was shortened by 0 bases and J by 0 bases, with 7 bases between the two germline ends. CDR3 sequence (DNA): TGTGCCTGGAGTGTAGCCGGGAGCACAGATACGCAGTATTTT. Residues: CAWSVAGSTDTQYF.

The chain is built from TRBV5-1 and TRBJ2-1; 7 bases are shared with TRBD2. Germline trimming cut 1 base from V and 0 bases from J; bases unmatched to any gene: 4. Germline CDR1 reads SGHRS; CDR2 reads YFSETQ. This CDR3 has 16 amino acids. This CDR3 is CASSLLGGSSYNEQFF. The CDR3 region has the DNA TGCGCCAGCAGCTTGTTAGGCGGGAGCTCCTACAATGAGCAGTTCTTC.

The chain employs TRBV10-3 and TRBJ2-7; TRBD1 matches 7 bases. The CDR3 contains 14 residues. The germline CDR1 and CDR2 sequences are ENHRY and SYGVKD. Trimming cost V 6 bases and J 0 bases; bases outside gene matches: 5. The CDR3 bases are TGTGCCATCAGCCCGGGACAGCCCTCCTACGAGCAGTACTTC. This translates into CAISPGQPSYEQYF.

CDR3 DNA: TGTGCCAGCAGGCACAGTGATAGCAATCAGCCCCAGCATTTT. The encoded protein is CASRHSDSNQPQHF. The chain couples TRBV5-4 to TRBJ1-5; no firm D call. This CDR3 is 14 amino acids long. V shed 5 bases and J shed 0 bases, with 9 bases lying between them. CDR1 and CDR2 (germline): SGHNT, YYREEE (reference sequence).

This chain connects TRBV13 to TRBJ2-7; 12 bases agree with TRBD2. This CDR3 has 15 residues. The V segment lost 5 bases and the J segment 4 bases; nucleotides outside the gene matches: 6. Germline V gives CDR1 PRHDT, CDR2 FYEKMQ (reference sequence). This CDR3 reads CASSPRLAGDYEQYF. Here the CDR3 DNA reads TGTGCCAGCAGCCCCAGACTAGCGGGAGATTACGAGCAGTACTTC. Variable domain in full (rest from reference TRBV13 and TRBJ2-7): AAGVIQSPRHLIKEKRETATLKCYPIPRHDTVYWYQQGPGQDPQFLISFYEKMQSDKGSIPDRFSAQQFSDYHSELNMSSLELGDSALYFCASSPRLAGDYEQYFGPGTRLTVT.

This chain uses TRBV10-3 with TRBJ2-5; 7 bases are a match to TRBD1. V lost 0 bases and J lost 6; bases outside the gene matches: 1. The CDR3 runs to 13 residues. The V gene's germline CDR1 is ENHRY and CDR2 SYGVKD. CDR3 amino acids: CAISESGQQTQYF. As DNA, the CDR3 is TGTGCCATCAGTGAGTCGGGACAGCAGACCCAGTACTTC.

The rearrangement uses TRBV5-6 and TRBJ2-5; D call uncertain. The CDR3 is made up of 11 amino acids. Germline assignment: CDR1 SGHDT and CDR2 YYEEEE. The V end lost 2 bases, the J end lost 4 bases, and 3 bases lay between the germline ends. The CDR3 DNA is TGTGCCAGCAGCTTTCGAGAGACCCAGTACTTC. It specifies CASSFRETQYF.

This rearrangement joins TRBV27 to TRBJ2-1; 10 positions match TRBD2. CDR1 MNHEY and CDR2 SMNVEV come from the germline V gene (reference sequence). The V gene end was trimmed by 5 bases and the J gene end by 5 bases; junction bases not matched to a gene: 9. The CDR3 runs 16 residues. CDR3 sequence: CASSQRGLASNNEQFF. CDR3 bases: TGTGCCAGCAGTCAACGGGGACTAGCGTCCAACAATGAGCAGTTCTTC.

The gene calls are TRBV6-5 and TRBJ2-7; 9 nucleotides match TRBD2. The CDR3 is made up of 14 amino acids. The V segment lost 7 bases and the J segment 1 base; nucleotides outside the gene matches: 5. The germline gives CDR1 MNHEY, CDR2 SVGAGI. In DNA form, the CDR3 reads TGTGCCAGCACTAATAGCGGGAGTTCCTACGAGCAGTACTTC. Protein product: CASTNSGSSYEQYF.

This chain uses TRBV7-8 with TRBJ2-2; 7 nucleotides match TRBD2. The CDR3 is made up of 16 amino acids. Germline CDR1 reads SGHVS; CDR2 reads FQNEAQ. V lost 2 bases to trimming and J lost 2 bases; unmatched junction nucleotides: 5. In DNA form, the CDR3 reads TGTGCCAGCAGCTTAATTGGCGGGAGTAACACCGGGGAGCTGTTTTTT. Its translation is CASSLIGGSNTGELFF.

The gene calls are TRBV11-2 and TRBJ2-5; 7 bases agree with TRBD2. The CDR3 sequence is 14 residues long. Trimming removed 3 bases from V and 5 bases from J; junction bases left unmatched: 6. Germline V CDR1 and CDR2: SGHAT, FQNNGV. This chain's CDR3 is CASSFGGSGETQYF. The CDR3 DNA sequence: TGTGCCAGCAGCTTCGGCGGGAGCGGGGAGACCCAGTACTTC.

V usage is TRBV4-1 and J usage is TRBJ2-3; 13 bases match TRBD2. CDR3 size: 18 residues. Germline CDR1 reads MGHRA; CDR2 reads YSYEKL. Unmatched junction bases numbered 13, after V lost 0 bases and J lost 10 bases. In DNA, the CDR3 is TGCGCCAGCAGCCAAGATCAGCAACTAGCGGGAGGGTCATTCGCGCAGTATTTT. It translates to CASSQDQQLAGGSFAQYF.

The chain employs TRBV6-1 and TRBJ1-2; 9 bases are a match to TRBD1. CDR3 length: 13 residues. Germline assignment: CDR1 MNHNS and CDR2 SASEGT. J lost 8 bases, V lost 3 bases, and 4 bases had no gene match. CDR3 DNA sequence: TGTGCCAGCAGTGAGGGACAGGGTAGGGGCTACACCTTC. Residues: CASSEGQGRGYTF.

The chain has TRBV27 and TRBJ1-1; no definite D call. CDR3 length: 14 residues. From germline, CDR1 is MNHEY and CDR2 SMNVEV (reference sequence). V was cut by 2 bases and J by 1 base, with 8 bases left in between. The chain's CDR3 is CASSLNSRNTEAFF. As DNA, the CDR3 is TGTGCCAGCAGTTTAAACAGTAGGAACACTGAAGCTTTCTTT.

The V gene is TRBV27, the J gene TRBJ2-7, with D unclear. The length of the CDR3 is 14 residues. Germline values: CDR1 MNHEY, CDR2 SMNVEV (reference sequence). Deletions cut 2 bases from V and 0 bases from J, with 8 bases between. In DNA, the CDR3 is TGTGCCAGCAGTTTAGCGTCCGGCTCCTACGAGCAGTACTTC. The encoded protein is CASSLASGSYEQYF.

J is TRBJ2-1 and V is TRBV27, with a tentative D call TRBD2 (6 bases). The CDR3 totals 14 residues. Trimming pared 5 bases from V and 7 bases from J, leaving 15 bases between. The germline CDR1 and CDR2 sequences are MNHEY and SMNVEV (reference sequence). The CDR3 here is CASSHMEGVNEQFF. The DNA for the CDR3 is TGTGCCAGCAGTCATATGGAGGGTGTGAATGAGCAGTTCTTC.

The chain is built from TRBV30 and TRBJ1-2; D unclear. Trimming removed 2 bases at V and 8 bases at J, with 21 bases between. Per the germline V gene, CDR1 is GTSNPN and CDR2 is SVGIG (reference sequence). The CDR3 contains 15 residues. CDR3 loop: CAWSPGKDLLEGYTF. CDR3 bases: TGTGCCTGGAGTCCGGGGAAGGACCTTCTGGAGGGCTACACCTTC.

This rearrangement joins TRBV4-1 to TRBJ2-7; tentative D call: TRBD2 (5 bases). Germline V gives CDR1 MGHRA, CDR2 YSYEKL. This CDR3 comprises 15 residues. V was shortened by 0 bases and J by 7 bases, with 16 bases between the two germline ends. The CDR3 reads CASSQDVGTPGEQYF. Written as DNA, the CDR3 is TGCGCCAGCAGCCAAGATGTAGGCACTCCGGGGGAGCAGTACTTC.

The chain carries TRBV9 and TRBJ2-7; TRBD1 is a possible D gene (6 bases). Germline V gene sequence: CDR1 SGDLS, CDR2 YYNGEE. The CDR3 has 14 amino acids. V lost 4 bases and J 3 bases, leaving 14 bases between the germline ends. The chain's CDR3 is CASSTLGQGYEQYF. CDR3 DNA: TGTGCCAGCAGCACCCTGGGACAAGGCTACGAGCAGTACTTC.

The CDR3 nucleotides are TGCAGCGTTGGGGTGGGGACAGGGGGCGGTCAGACCCAGTACTTC. Protein: CSVGVGTGGGQTQYF. The rearrangement links TRBV29-1 to TRBJ2-5; 12 bases align to TRBD1. The CDR3 is 15 residues long. V was pared by 4 bases and J by 6 bases, with 9 bases of the junction left unmatched. Germline CDR1 SQVTM, CDR2 ANQGSEA.

V and J are TRBV2 and TRBJ2-3, with D maybe TRBD2 (6 bases). V was pared by 8 bases and J by 2 bases, with 14 bases between. Germline V CDR1 and CDR2: SNHLY, FYNNEI. This CDR3 has 14 residues. The CDR3 loop is CASVASVFTDTQYF. DNA of the CDR3: TGTGCCAGCGTGGCTAGCGTGTTCACAGATACGCAGTATTTT.

The chain couples TRBV6-5 to TRBJ1-5, with TRBD1 matching over 7 bases. This CDR3 region has 14 residues. Germline V gives CDR1 MNHEY, CDR2 SVGAGI. The V segment lost 5 bases and the J segment 7 bases; nucleotides outside the gene matches: 8. CDR3 sequence reads: CASSPLTGSQPQHF. The CDR3 DNA follows: TGTGCCAGCAGTCCGCTGACAGGGTCCCAGCCCCAGCATTTT.

The chain carries TRBV6-5 and TRBJ2-1, with TRBD2 as a possible D gene (5 bases). The CDR3 is 15 amino acids. V was pared by 0 bases and J by 9 bases, with 15 bases between. Germline CDR1 and CDR2: MNHEY and SVGAGI. Here the CDR3 reads CASSYSTGLGSEQFF. CDR3 nucleotides: TGTGCCAGCAGTTACTCAACCGGCCTTGGGAGTGAGCAGTTCTTC.

The chain couples TRBV27 to TRBJ2-7; a possible D gene is TRBD1 (6 bases). Germline V gives CDR1 MNHEY, CDR2 SMNVEV (reference sequence). The CDR3 spans 15 residues. CDR3 protein: CATRGHSARAYEQYF. CDR3 DNA: TGTGCTACCAGGGGACATTCGGCCAGGGCCTACGAGCAGTACTTC.

The rearrangement links TRBV6-1 to TRBJ2-3; 7 nucleotides match TRBD2. Germline CDR1 MNHNS, CDR2 SASEGT. The CDR3 is 15 residues long. V shed 6 bases and J 2 bases; nucleotides not matched to a gene: 8. The CDR3 protein is CASRALADPTDTQYF. CDR3 in DNA: TGTGCCAGCAGAGCCCTAGCGGACCCCACAGATACGCAGTATTTT.